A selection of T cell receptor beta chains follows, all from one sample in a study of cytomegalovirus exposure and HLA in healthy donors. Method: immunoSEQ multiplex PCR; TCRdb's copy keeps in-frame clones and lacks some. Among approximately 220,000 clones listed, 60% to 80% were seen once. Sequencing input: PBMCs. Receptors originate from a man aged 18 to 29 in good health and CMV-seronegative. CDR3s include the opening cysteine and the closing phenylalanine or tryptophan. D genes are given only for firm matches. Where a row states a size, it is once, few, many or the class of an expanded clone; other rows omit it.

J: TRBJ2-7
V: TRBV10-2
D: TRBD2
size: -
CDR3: CASSGTSAYEQYF
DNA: TGCGCCAGCAGTGGGACTAGCGCCTACGAGCAGTACTTC

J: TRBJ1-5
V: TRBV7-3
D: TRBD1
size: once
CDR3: CASSPTGGIQPQHF
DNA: TGTGCCAGCAGCCCAACAGGGGGAATTCAGCCCCAGCATTTT

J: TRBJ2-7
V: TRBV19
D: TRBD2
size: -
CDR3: CASSIAGVEIYEQYF
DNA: TGTGCCAGTAGTATTGCGGGAGTGGAGATCTACGAGCAGTACTTC

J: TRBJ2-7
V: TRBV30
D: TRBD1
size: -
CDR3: CAWSGQLGDSYYEQYF
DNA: TGTGCCTGGAGTGGACAGTTGGGGGACAGCTACTACGAGCAGTACTTC

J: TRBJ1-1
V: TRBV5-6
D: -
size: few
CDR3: CASSLPGQTNTEAFF
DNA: TGTGCCAGCAGCTTGCCCGGACAGACGAACACTGAAGCTTTCTTT

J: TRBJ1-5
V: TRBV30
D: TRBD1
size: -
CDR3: CAWDRDPNQPQHF
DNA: TGTGCCTGGGACAGGGACCCTAATCAGCCCCAGCATTTT

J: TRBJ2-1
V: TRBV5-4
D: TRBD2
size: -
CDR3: CASSFSGASYNEQFF
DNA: TGTGCCAGCAGCTTTAGCGGGGCCTCCTACAATGAGCAGTTCTTC

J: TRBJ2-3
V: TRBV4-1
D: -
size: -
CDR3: CASSQDTLDPTDTQYF
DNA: TGCGCCAGCAGCCAAGATACCCTAGACCCCACAGATACGCAGTATTTT

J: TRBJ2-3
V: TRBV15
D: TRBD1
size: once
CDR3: CATSRVGTASTDTQYF
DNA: TGTGCCACCAGCAGAGTTGGGACAGCAAGCACAGATACGCAGTATTTT

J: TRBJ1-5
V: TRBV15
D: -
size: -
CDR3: CATRQAGAYNQPQHF
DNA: TGTGCCACCAGGCAGGCGGGTGCTTACAATCAGCCCCAGCATTTT

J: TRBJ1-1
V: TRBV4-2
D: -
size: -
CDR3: CASSTEMNTEAFF
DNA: TGTGCCAGCAGCACAGAGATGAACACTGAAGCTTTCTTT

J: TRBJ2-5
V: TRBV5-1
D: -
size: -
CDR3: CASSRGGETQYF
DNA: TGCGCCAGCAGCCGCGGAGGAGAGACCCAGTACTTC

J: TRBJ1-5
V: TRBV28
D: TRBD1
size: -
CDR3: CASSLQGVVPQPQHF
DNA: TGTGCCAGCAGTTTACAGGGGGTAGTTCCTCAGCCCCAGCATTTT

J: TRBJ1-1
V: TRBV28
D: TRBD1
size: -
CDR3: CASSGTVGTEAFF
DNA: TGTGCCAGCAGCGGGACAGTAGGCACTGAAGCTTTCTTT

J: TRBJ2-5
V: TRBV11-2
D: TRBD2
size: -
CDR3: CASSLRGAGVAETQYF
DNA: TGTGCCAGCAGCCTTAGAGGGGCGGGAGTCGCCGAGACCCAGTACTTC

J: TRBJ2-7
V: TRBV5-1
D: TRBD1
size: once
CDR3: CASSSGPGQGSYEQYF
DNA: TGCGCCAGCAGCTCGGGACCGGGACAGGGTTCCTACGAGCAGTACTTC

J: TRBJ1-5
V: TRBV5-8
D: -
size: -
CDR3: CASSPTHPQHF
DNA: TGTGCCAGCAGCCCCACTCATCCCCAGCATTTT

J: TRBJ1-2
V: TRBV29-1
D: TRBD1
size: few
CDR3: CSVSTGGQRYGYTF
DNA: TGCAGCGTTTCCACAGGGGGCCAAAGGTATGGCTACACCTTC